A single sample gave rise to the 28 T cell receptor beta chains below, sequenced in a study of cytomegalovirus exposure and HLA in healthy donors. Clones were read by immunoSEQ multiplex PCR, and TCRdb kept only the in-frame ones, dropping some. This table has 100,000 or so clones, around 87% appearing once. Sequencing was performed on PBMCs. The receptors stem from a woman aged 18-29 years in good health and CMV-seropositive.

The J gene is TRBJ2-7, the V gene TRBV4-1, with a tentative D call TRBD1 (6 bases). Germline V gene lookup returns CDR1 MGHRA and CDR2 YSYEKL. The V end was cut by 5 bases, the J end by 2 bases, with 10 bases between. The CDR3 runs to 13 residues. Here the CDR3 reads CASSTRTAYEQYF. CDR3 in DNA: TGCGCCAGCAGCACCCGGACAGCCTACGAGCAGTACTTC.

The chain couples TRBV7-3 to TRBJ1-2; TRBD1 might be the D (5 bases). The germline V gene encodes CDR1 SGHTA and CDR2 FQGTGA. The CDR3 is 14 residues long. V gave up 5 bases and J gave up 3 bases, with 13 bases separating them. CDR3 loop: CASSPHSRDYGYTF. The CDR3 bases are TGTGCCAGCAGCCCACACAGCAGGGACTATGGCTACACCTTC.

The chain uses TRBV7-2 and TRBJ1-1; D is uncertain. The V end was cut by 6 bases, the J end by 3 bases, with 14 bases between. The germline CDR1 and CDR2 sequences are SGHTA and FQGNSA. The CDR3 is made up of 14 amino acids. The chain's CDR3 is CASSDSTFDTEAFF. The CDR3 coding sequence is TGTGCCAGCAGTGACTCTACCTTTGACACTGAAGCTTTCTTT.

The chain carries TRBV11-3 and TRBJ1-1; no definite D call. The V end was cut by 1 base, the J end by 2 bases, with 11 bases between. Germline-derived CDR1 and CDR2 are SGHNT and YENEEA. This CDR3 comprises 15 residues. The CDR3 is CASSLVGKENTEAFF. The CDR3, as DNA: TGTGCCAGCAGCTTAGTGGGCAAAGAAAACACTGAAGCTTTCTTT.

The chain joins TRBV5-1 to TRBJ1-1, with TRBD1 identical over 7 bases. V shed 6 bases, J shed 0 bases, and the junction held 17 bases outside the gene matches. This CDR3 has 18 residues. Germline V gene sequence: CDR1 SGHRS, CDR2 YFSETQ. Written as DNA, the CDR3 is TGCGCCAGCACCAGTCGTGGGACAGCTGCTGAGATGAACACTGAAGCTTTCTTT. It is translated as CASTSRGTAAEMNTEAFF. Drawing the rest from reference TRBV5-1 and TRBJ1-1, the complete variable domain is KAGVTQTPRYLIKTRGQQVTLSCSPISGHRSVSWYQQTPGQGLQFLFEYFSETQRNKGNFPGRFSGRQFSNSRSEMNVSTLELGDSALYLCASTSRGTAAEMNTEAFFGQGTRLTVV.

The J gene is TRBJ1-4, the V gene TRBV19; TRBD1 aligns across 9 bases. CDR3 length: 17 residues. V shed 6 bases and J 2 bases; nucleotides not matched to a gene: 10. Germline CDR1 and CDR2: LNHDA and SQIVND (reference sequence). CDR3 sequence: CASRRQGGRWTNEKLFF. CDR3 sequence (DNA): TGTGCCAGTAGGAGACAGGGGGGCCGGTGGACTAATGAAAAACTGTTTTTT.

The V gene is TRBV5-3, the J gene TRBJ2-3; 8 bases are a match to TRBD2. TRBV5-3 is sorted into the ORF group, with uncertain function. The CDR3 runs 16 residues. V dropped 4 bases and J dropped 2; count of bases not matched to a gene: 9. In DNA form, the CDR3 reads TGTGCCAGAAGCCGGAGTTTAGCGGGGCCCACAGATACGCAGTATTTT. This gives the protein CARSRSLAGPTDTQYF.

The chain is built from TRBV27 and TRBJ1-2; perhaps TRBD1 as D (5 bases). The CDR3 loop spans 15 amino acids. The V gene's germline CDR1 is MNHEY and CDR2 SMNVEV (reference sequence). With 2 bases removed from V and 4 bases from J, the gap between germline ends came to 14 bases. This CDR3 reads CASSLEAGPFYGYTF. CDR3 coding DNA: TGTGCCAGCAGTTTAGAGGCAGGGCCGTTCTATGGCTACACCTTC.

The V call is TRBV9, the J call TRBJ1-4; D is possibly TRBD1 (6 bases). V lost 3 bases and J 9 bases, leaving 12 bases between the germline ends. The CDR3 length is 13 residues. Germline CDR1 is SGDLS and CDR2 is YYNGEE. CDR3 region: CASSATQGQKLFF. Here the CDR3 DNA reads TGTGCCAGCAGCGCTACACAGGGACAAAAACTGTTTTTT.

The J gene is TRBJ2-7, the V gene TRBV6-1; 8 nucleotides align to TRBD1. The CDR3 extends over 15 amino acids. Germline CDR1 MNHNS, CDR2 SASEGT. With V trimmed by 6 bases and J by 3 bases, 10 bases remained unmatched. The CDR3 sequence is CASRAQGALSYEQYF. DNA for the CDR3: TGTGCCAGCAGGGCTCAGGGGGCTCTCAGCTACGAGCAGTACTTC.

The J gene is TRBJ1-1, the V gene TRBV28; D gene unclear. Trimming cost V 11 bases and J 3 bases, with 13 bases left between them. The CDR3 contains 12 residues. Germline V lookup: CDR1 MDHEN, CDR2 SYDVKM. DNA for the CDR3: TGTGCCGTACTACGTCGTGACACTGAAGCTTTCTTT. It translates to CAVLRRDTEAFF.

The chain joins TRBV18 to TRBJ1-1; D may be TRBD1 (5 bases). This CDR3 contains 14 residues. Per germline, CDR1 KGHSH and CDR2 LQKENI. V was clipped by 5 bases and J by 1 base, with 11 bases between them. CDR3 protein: CASSFRGENTEAFF. The CDR3 coding sequence is TGTGCCAGCTCATTTCGGGGGGAGAACACTGAAGCTTTCTTT. Drawing the rest from reference TRBV18 and TRBJ1-1, the complete variable domain is NAGVMQNPRHLVRRRGQEARLRCSPMKGHSHVYWYRQLPEEGLKFMVYLQKENIIDESGMPKERFSAEFPKEGPSILRIQQVVRGDSAAYFCASSFRGENTEAFFGQGTRLTVV.

The V and J genes are TRBV4-1 and TRBJ2-7, with D possibly matching TRBD1 (6 bases). The CDR3 has 19 residues. Germline loops: CDR1 MGHRA, CDR2 YSYEKL. V lost 2 bases to trimming and J lost 2 bases, with 25 bases between them. This CDR3 is CASSQRTTNRDIGAYEQYF. As DNA, the CDR3 is TGCGCCAGCAGCCAACGCACTACGAACCGGGACATAGGAGCCTACGAGCAGTACTTC.

J is TRBJ1-1 and V is TRBV18; the D is unclear. The CDR3 totals 13 residues. The V gene lost 4 bases and the J gene lost 6 bases, with 12 bases spanning the gap. From germline, CDR1 is KGHSH and CDR2 LQKENI. The CDR3 DNA sequence: TGTGCCAGCTCACAAAGTAGTCACCCTGAAGCTTTCTTT. This codes for CASSQSSHPEAFF.

This chain links TRBV2 with TRBJ2-3; weak D call: TRBD2 (7 bases). The CDR3 extends over 15 amino acids. Germline lookup yields CDR1 SNHLY and CDR2 FYNNEI. The V end was cut by 3 bases, the J end by 6 bases, with 16 bases between. This CDR3 reads CASSEPWGRGDTQYF. CDR3 nucleotides: TGTGCCAGCAGTGAGCCCTGGGGGCGGGGGGATACGCAGTATTTT.

V usage is TRBV4-1 and J usage is TRBJ2-7, with TRBD2 matching 7 bases. V dropped 1 base and J dropped 3; count of bases not matched to a gene: 15. The CDR3 is 18 amino acids. Germline values: CDR1 MGHRA, CDR2 YSYEKL. In DNA, the CDR3 is TGCGCCAGCAGCCAAGGGCCCGGGGACTACTCAGAAAACTACGAGCAGTACTTC. Protein sequence: CASSQGPGDYSENYEQYF.

In its sample, this clone was seen a few times. V gene TRBV5-1 combines with J gene TRBJ1-2, with 9 nucleotides matching TRBD1. V was clipped by 6 bases and J by 2 bases; unmatched bases: 5. CDR3 length equals 14 residues. CDR1 is SGHRS, CDR2 YFSETQ, per germline. CDR3: CASNLQGANYGYTF. CDR3 in DNA: TGCGCCAGCAACTTACAGGGGGCGAACTATGGCTACACCTTC.

The J gene is TRBJ1-1, the V gene TRBV7-9; TRBD1 aligns across 12 bases. CDR1 SEHNR and CDR2 FQNEAQ come from the germline V gene (reference sequence). This CDR3 has 16 amino acids. The ends lost 5 bases at V and 6 bases at J; junction bases unmatched: 10. CDR3 DNA sequence: TGTGCCAGCAGCCTACCCCGGGGACAGGGGGCCTCTGAAGCTTTCTTT. Translation gives CASSLPRGQGASEAFF.

V usage is TRBV2 and J usage is TRBJ1-5; 8 bases line up with TRBD1. CDR1 SNHLY and CDR2 FYNNEI come from the germline V gene. The CDR3 is 15 residues long. V shed 5 bases, J shed 4 bases, and the junction held 7 bases outside the gene matches. In DNA form, the CDR3 reads TGTGCCAGCAGTCTGAGTACAGGGGGGAATCAGCCCCAGCATTTT. Translating it yields CASSLSTGGNQPQHF.

This chain connects TRBV5-6 to TRBJ2-1, with D perhaps TRBD2 (6 bases). V was shortened by 1 base and J by 7 bases, with 18 bases between the two germline ends. The CDR3 is made up of 16 amino acids. Germline V lookup: CDR1 SGHDT, CDR2 YYEEEE. CDR3 amino acids: CASSLPTRLGRNEQFF. The CDR3 DNA reads TGTGCCAGCAGCTTGCCTACACGCTTAGGGAGGAATGAGCAGTTCTTC.

The chain is built from TRBV5-6 and TRBJ1-2; possibly TRBD1 for D (6 bases). CDR1 is SGHDT and CDR2 is YYEEEE in the germline V gene. This CDR3 contains 11 residues. V was clipped by 7 bases and J by 8 bases, with 12 bases between them. The CDR3 region has the DNA TGTGCCAGCGCTCGGGGGGCCGGCTACACCTTC. It encodes CASARGAGYTF. The full variable domain, its missing parts supplied by reference TRBV5-6 and TRBJ1-2, is DAGVTQSPTHLIKTRGQQVTLRCSPKSGHDTVSWYQQALGQGPQFIFQYYEEEERQRGNFPDRFSGHQFPNYSSELNVNALLLGDSALYLCASARGAGYTFGSGTRLTVV.

CDR3 sequence: CASSSPAGGARETQYF. CDR3 DNA: TGCGCCAGCAGCAGTCCTGCCGGGGGGGCCCGGGAGACCCAGTACTTC. The chain combines TRBV5-1 with TRBJ2-5; 8 bases fit TRBD2. Per the germline V gene, CDR1 is SGHRS and CDR2 is YFSETQ. CDR3 length: 16 residues. V lost 4 bases to trimming and J lost 5 bases; unmatched junction nucleotides: 13. Full variable domain (remainder filled in from reference TRBV5-1 and TRBJ2-5): KAGVTQTPRYLIKTRGQQVTLSCSPISGHRSVSWYQQTPGQGLQFLFEYFSETQRNKGNFPGRFSGRQFSNSRSEMNVSTLELGDSALYLCASSSPAGGARETQYFGPGTRLLVL.

The rearrangement links TRBV4-1 to TRBJ1-2, with 8 nucleotides matching TRBD1. Trimming cost V 2 bases and J 4 bases; bases outside gene matches: 12. The CDR3 has 17 amino acids. Germline assignment: CDR1 MGHRA and CDR2 YSYEKL. The chain's CDR3 is CASSQTVTGESGYGYTF. DNA of the CDR3: TGCGCCAGCAGCCAAACGGTGACAGGGGAGAGCGGCTATGGCTACACCTTC.

In DNA form, the CDR3 reads TGTGCCAGCAGCTTCGGGGTGCCTACCGGGGGAGATACGCAGTATTTT. This gives the protein CASSFGVPTGGDTQYF. The chain links TRBV11-2 to TRBJ2-3; TRBD2 might be the D (6 bases). This CDR3 comprises 16 residues. V was clipped by 3 bases and J by 5 bases, with 18 bases between them. The germline gives CDR1 SGHAT, CDR2 FQNNGV. The full variable domain, in which reference TRBV11-2 and TRBJ2-3 provide the parts outside the CDR3, is EAGVAQSPRYKIIEKRQSVAFWCNPISGHATLYWYQQILGQGPKLLIQFQNNGVVDDSQLPKDRFSAERLKGVDSTLKIQPAKLEDSAVYLCASSFGVPTGGDTQYFGPGTRLTVL.

The rearrangement joins TRBV12-5 to TRBJ2-7; D may be TRBD2 (7 bases). The CDR3 has 14 residues. Trimming stripped 7 bases from V and 9 bases from J, with 22 bases between. The germline V gene encodes CDR1 LGHNT and CDR2 FRNRAP. DNA of the CDR3: TGTGCTAGTGCCATCCAGGGGAGGGGTTCCGGGCAGTACTTC. Translation: CASAIQGRGSGQYF.

V usage is TRBV7-8 and J usage is TRBJ2-5; TRBD1 matches 10 bases. The J segment lost 5 bases and the V segment lost 0 bases, leaving 6 bases of the junction unmatched. The CDR3 runs 16 residues. In germline, CDR1 is SGHVS, CDR2 FQNEAQ. The CDR3 spells CASSLAGTGVSETQYF. CDR3 DNA: TGTGCCAGCAGCTTAGCCGGGACAGGGGTTTCTGAGACCCAGTACTTC.

The CDR3 DNA follows: TGTGCCAGTATGCGGGGGCCCTACGAGCAGTACTTC. Translated: CASMRGPYEQYF. The chain employs TRBV28 and TRBJ2-7; possible D gene TRBD2, 7 bases. The CDR3 is 12 residues long. CDR1 and CDR2 (germline): MDHEN, SYDVKM. V was trimmed by 9 bases and J by 2 bases, leaving 11 bases between them.

The rearrangement joins TRBV28 to TRBJ1-4, with TRBD1 matching 8 bases. This CDR3 spans 15 amino acids. Germline CDR1 reads MDHEN; CDR2 reads SYDVKM. Trimming at V came to 4 bases and at J to 4 bases, leaving 5 bases not matched to a gene. DNA for the CDR3: TGTGCCAGCAGTTCGGGGGGACAGGATAATGAAAAACTGTTTTTT. Its translation is CASSSGGQDNEKLFF.